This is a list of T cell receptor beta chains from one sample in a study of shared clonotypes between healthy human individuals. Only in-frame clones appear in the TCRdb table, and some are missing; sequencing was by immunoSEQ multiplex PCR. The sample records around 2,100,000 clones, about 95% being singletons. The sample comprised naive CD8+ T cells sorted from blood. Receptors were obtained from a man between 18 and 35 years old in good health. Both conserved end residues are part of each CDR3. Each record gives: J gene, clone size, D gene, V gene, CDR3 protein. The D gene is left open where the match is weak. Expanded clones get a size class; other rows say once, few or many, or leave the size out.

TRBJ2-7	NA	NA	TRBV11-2	CASSLVTTPEQYF
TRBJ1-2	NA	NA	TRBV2	CASGTSGNYGYTF
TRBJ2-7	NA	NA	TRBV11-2	CASSLVLTYEQYF
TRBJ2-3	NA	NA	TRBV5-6	CASSLAGWGTDTQYF
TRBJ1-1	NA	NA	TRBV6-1	CASSEDTTNTEAFF
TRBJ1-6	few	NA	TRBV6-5	CASSYGLGSPLHF
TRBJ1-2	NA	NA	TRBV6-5	CASSYEGLYGYTF
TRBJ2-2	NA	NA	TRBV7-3	CASSLIGPGELFF
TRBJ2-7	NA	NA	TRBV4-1	CASSQTRSSYEQYF
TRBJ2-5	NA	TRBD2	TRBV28	CASKQERGFETQYF
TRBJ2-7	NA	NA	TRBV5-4	CASSFFGSYEQYF
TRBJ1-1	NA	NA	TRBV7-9	CASNLADTEAFF
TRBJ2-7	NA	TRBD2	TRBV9	CASSSQAGVNYEQYF
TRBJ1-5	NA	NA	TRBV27	CASSPSEGDSNQPQHF
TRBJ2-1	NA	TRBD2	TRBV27	CASTISGGHYNEQFF
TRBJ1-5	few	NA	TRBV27	CASSPLRYQPQHF
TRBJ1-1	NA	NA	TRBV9	CASSEGPFPKPMNTEAFF
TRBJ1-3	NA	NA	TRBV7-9	CASSLSDTENTIYF
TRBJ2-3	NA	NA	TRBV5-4	CASSSGPGADTDTQYF
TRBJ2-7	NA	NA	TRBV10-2	CASEGTLYEQYF
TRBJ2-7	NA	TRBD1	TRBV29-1	CSVEVGTGGGEQYF
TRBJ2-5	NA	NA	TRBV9	CASSPEGQWGIETQYF
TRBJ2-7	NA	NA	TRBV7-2	CASSHDTGLVYEQYF
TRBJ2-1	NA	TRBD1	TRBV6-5	CATKERTGGYNEQFF
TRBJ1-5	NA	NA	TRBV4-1	CASSQDLNRRYNQPQHF